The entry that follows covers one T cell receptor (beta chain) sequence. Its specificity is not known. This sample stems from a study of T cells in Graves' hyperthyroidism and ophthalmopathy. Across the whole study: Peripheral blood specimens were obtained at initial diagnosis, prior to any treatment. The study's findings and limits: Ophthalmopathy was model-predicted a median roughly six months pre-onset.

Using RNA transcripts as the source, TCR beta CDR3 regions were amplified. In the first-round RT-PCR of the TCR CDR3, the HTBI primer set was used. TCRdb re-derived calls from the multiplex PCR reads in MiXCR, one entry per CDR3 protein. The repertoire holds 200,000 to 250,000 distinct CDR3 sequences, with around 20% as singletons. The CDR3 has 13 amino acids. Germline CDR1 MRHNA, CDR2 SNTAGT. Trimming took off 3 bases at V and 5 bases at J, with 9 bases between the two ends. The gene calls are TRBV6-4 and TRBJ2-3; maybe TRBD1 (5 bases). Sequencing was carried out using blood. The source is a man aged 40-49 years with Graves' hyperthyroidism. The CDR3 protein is CASSEQDGDTQYF. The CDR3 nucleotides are TGTGCCAGCAGTGAACAGGACGGAGATACGCAGTATTTT.